These 21 T cell receptor beta chains share one sample of origin, sequenced in a study of OX40 agonist ivuxolimab in advanced cancers. The repertoire was sequenced with immunoSEQ multiplex PCR; TCRdb's copy has only in-frame clones and lacks some. The sample holds 65,000 to 95,000 clones; roughly 90% are singletons and the top ten take approximately 0.5%. The sample consisted of CD4+ or CD8+ T cells sorted from blood, taken in a trial of the OX40 agonist ivuxolimab. All receptors derive from an adult with an advanced solid tumor such as melanoma, head and neck, liver or kidney cancer.

This rearrangement joins TRBV19 to TRBJ2-2; D uncertain. Germline-derived CDR1 and CDR2 are LNHDA and SQIVND (reference sequence). V lost 3 bases and J 2 bases, leaving 7 bases between the germline ends. There are 14 residues in the CDR3. For the CDR3, the DNA is TGTGCCAGTAGTATCTCGGCCAACACCGGGGAGCTGTTTTTT. It yields the protein CASSISANTGELFF. Together with reference TRBV19 and TRBJ2-2, the CDR3 gives the full variable domain: DGGITQSPKYLFRKEGQNVTLSCEQNLNHDAMYWYRQDPGQGLRLIYYSQIVNDFQKGDIAEGYSVSREKKESFPLTVTSAQKNPTAFYLCASSISANTGELFFGEGSRLTVL.

The chain is built from TRBV18 and TRBJ2-2; D gene ambiguous. This CDR3 contains 15 residues. Germline CDR1 reads KGHSH; CDR2 reads LQKENI. Deletions cut 2 bases from V and 6 bases from J, with 13 bases between. CDR3 nucleotides: TGTGCCAGCTCACCATCCGGGCAGTTGGCCGGGGAGCTGTTTTTT. Translated, it gives CASSPSGQLAGELFF.

The rearrangement joins TRBV7-2 to TRBJ2-7; D unclear. Trimming removed 6 bases from V and 0 bases from J, with 12 bases in between. This CDR3 contains 14 residues. Germline-derived CDR1 and CDR2 are SGHTA and FQGNSA. This chain's CDR3 is CASSRMSSSYEQYF. CDR3 coding DNA: TGTGCCAGCAGTCGGATGAGTAGCTCCTACGAGCAGTACTTC.

The CDR3 DNA sequence: TGTGCCAGCAGCGTTCAAACCGGGACAGGTGGCTACACCTTC. Translation gives CASSVQTGTGGYTF. This chain uses TRBV9 with TRBJ1-2; 8 bases agree with TRBD1. This CDR3 contains 14 residues. Germline V gene data show CDR1 as SGDLS and CDR2 as YYNGEE. J gave up 7 bases and V 2 bases, and 7 bases lay outside the gene matches.

The chain uses TRBV5-6 and TRBJ2-1, with D perhaps TRBD2 (5 bases). The CDR3 spans 15 residues. The germline gives CDR1 SGHDT, CDR2 YYEEEE. V gave up 3 bases and J gave up 2 bases, with 12 bases separating them. Here the CDR3 DNA reads TGTGCCAGCAGCTCTTTAGGACTTCCCTACAATGAGCAGTTCTTC. Translation: CASSSLGLPYNEQFF.

V is TRBV30 and J is TRBJ2-1, with TRBD2 matching 7 bases. The CDR3 contains 14 residues. Trimming at V came to 5 bases and at J to 3 bases, leaving 7 bases not matched to a gene. Germline-derived CDR1 and CDR2 are GTSNPN and SVGIG (reference sequence). The CDR3 DNA follows: TGTGCCTGGGGCAGCGGGACGGTCTACAATGAGCAGTTCTTC. This encodes CAWGSGTVYNEQFF. The entire variable domain, with the rest obtained from reference TRBV30 and TRBJ2-1, is as follows: SQTIHQWPATLVQPVGSPLSLECTVEGTSNPNLYWYRQAAGRGLQLLFYSVGIGQISSEVPQNLSASRPQDRQFILSSKKLLLSDSGFYLCAWGSGTVYNEQFFGPGTRLTVL.

This CDR3 reads CASSLGVGGQETQYF. Here the CDR3 DNA reads TGTGCCAGCAGCTTGGGGGTAGGGGGACAAGAGACCCAGTACTTC. The genes are TRBV5-4 and TRBJ2-5; TRBD1 is a possible D gene (6 bases). The CDR3 runs to 15 residues. Germline V gives CDR1 SGHNT, CDR2 YYREEE (reference sequence). V lost 0 bases, J lost 2 bases, and 11 bases lay in between.

The genes are TRBV28 and TRBJ2-5; TRBD1 aligns across 7 bases. The CDR3 spans 13 residues. Germline assignment: CDR1 MDHEN and CDR2 SYDVKM. With V trimmed by 5 bases and J by 5 bases, 5 bases remained unmatched. CDR3 sequence (DNA): TGTGCCAGCAGTGAGGGGGCGCCGGAGACCCAGTACTTC. Protein sequence: CASSEGAPETQYF. Full variable domain (missing parts from reference TRBV28 and TRBJ2-5): DVKVTQSSRYLVKRTGEKVFLECVQDMDHENMFWYRQDPGLGLRLIYFSYDVKMKEKGDIPEGYSVSREKKERFSLILESASTNQTSMYLCASSEGAPETQYFGPGTRLLVL.

The chain is built from TRBV4-1 and TRBJ1-2, with unresolved D. The CDR3 contains 14 residues. Germline CDR1 reads MGHRA; CDR2 reads YSYEKL. V was cut by 1 base and J by 2 bases, with 8 bases left in between. The CDR3 is CASSQVGRNYGYTF. The DNA of the CDR3 is TGCGCCAGCAGCCAAGTGGGGAGGAACTATGGCTACACCTTC.

This chain's CDR3 is CAWSVRGLNYGYTF. CDR3 DNA sequence: TGTGCCTGGAGTGTTCGGGGGCTTAACTATGGCTACACCTTC. J is TRBJ1-2 and V is TRBV30; D might be TRBD1 (6 bases). The length of the CDR3 is 14 residues. The V gene's germline CDR1 is GTSNPN and CDR2 SVGIG (reference sequence). V lost 0 bases and J 1 base, leaving 9 bases between the germline ends.

This chain joins TRBV6-5 and TRBJ2-5; 7 nucleotides align to TRBD1. The length of the CDR3 is 15 residues. Germline V gene sequence: CDR1 MNHEY, CDR2 SVGAGI. Trimming took 6 bases from V and 2 from J; bases not matched to a gene: 9. Here the CDR3 DNA reads TGTGCCAGCAGCCGGACAGGTAGTATTCAAGAGACCCAGTACTTC. This codes for CASSRTGSIQETQYF.

The DNA for the CDR3 is TGTGCCAGTAGTATGAAGAGGGGGGAGACCAGAGAGACCCAGTACTTC. It codes for CASSMKRGETRETQYF. The chain links TRBV19 to TRBJ2-5; D might be TRBD1 or TRBD2, each matching 6 bases. Trimming left V 3 bases short and J 4 bases short, with 18 bases between. In germline, CDR1 is LNHDA, CDR2 SQIVND (reference sequence). The CDR3 is 16 amino acids.

The chain employs TRBV27 and TRBJ1-5, with D hard to call. In germline, CDR1 is MNHEY, CDR2 SMNVEV (reference sequence). The CDR3 totals 14 residues. Trimming cost V 4 bases and J 0 bases, with 7 bases left between them. CDR3 DNA sequence: TGTGCCAGCAGTTATCGGTCTAGCAATCAGCCCCAGCATTTT. It specifies CASSYRSSNQPQHF.

This chain links TRBV10-3 with TRBJ1-1; D is unresolved. This CDR3 has 16 amino acids. Deletions cut 2 bases from V and 2 bases from J, with 15 bases between. Germline V gene lookup returns CDR1 ENHRY and CDR2 SYGVKD. Written as DNA, the CDR3 is TGTGCCATCAGTGAGAGTCCACCCCGGGGAAACACTGAAGCTTTCTTT. This gives the protein CAISESPPRGNTEAFF.

The chain has TRBV6-5 and TRBJ2-3; D ambiguous. With 5 bases removed from V and 0 bases from J, the gap between germline ends came to 12 bases. The CDR3 runs 15 residues. Germline CDR1 and CDR2: MNHEY and SVGAGI. The CDR3 nucleotides are TGTGCCAGCAGTGGACCCGGGCCTAGCACAGATACGCAGTATTTT. Its protein product is CASSGPGPSTDTQYF.

This rearrangement joins TRBV6-6 to TRBJ1-3; D is undetermined. The CDR3 runs 15 residues. V was trimmed by 0 bases and J by 0 bases, leaving 6 bases between them. Germline loops: CDR1 MNHNY, CDR2 SVGAGI (reference sequence). The DNA of the CDR3 is TGTGCCAGCAGTTACTCGGCAGGCTCTGGAAACACCATATATTTT. Its translation: CASSYSAGSGNTIYF.

J is TRBJ2-1 and V is TRBV7-3; no definite D call. The germline V gene encodes CDR1 SGHTA and CDR2 FQGTGA. The CDR3 loop spans 16 amino acids. V was shortened by 6 bases and J by 4 bases, with 19 bases between the two germline ends. This CDR3 reads CASSPSGNPFYNEQFF. The CDR3 DNA reads TGTGCCAGCAGTCCCTCTGGAAATCCTTTTTACAATGAGCAGTTCTTC.

CDR3 amino acids: CASRPDGDYGYTF. CDR3 nucleotide sequence: TGCGCCAGCAGGCCGGACGGTGACTATGGCTACACCTTC. This chain joins TRBV5-1 and TRBJ1-2; D is ambiguous. CDR3 size: 13 residues. Germline loops: CDR1 SGHRS, CDR2 YFSETQ. V lost 5 bases and J 3 bases, leaving 11 bases between the germline ends.

With respect to this clone: One junction end disagrees with the germline gene, perhaps due to a read error. The genes are TRBV4-1 and TRBJ2-7; D gene ambiguous. In germline, CDR1 is MGHRA, CDR2 YSYEKL. The CDR3 length is 13 residues. The CDR3 sequence is CASSQDEGSEHKF. CDR3 DNA: TGCGCCAGCAGCCAAGACGAAGGATCTGAACACAAATTC.

V is TRBV18 and J is TRBJ2-2, with D maybe TRBD1 (6 bases). Germline V lookup: CDR1 KGHSH, CDR2 LQKENI. The CDR3 spans 16 residues. Trimming pared 2 bases from V and 1 base from J, leaving 11 bases between. CDR3 in DNA: TGTGCCAGCTCACCAAGTACAGGGCTGAACACCGGGGAGCTGTTTTTT. As protein: CASSPSTGLNTGELFF.

The V call is TRBV5-8, the J call TRBJ2-1; 7 bases align to TRBD1. In germline, CDR1 is SGHTS, CDR2 YDEGEE. The junction had 13 bases not matched to a gene; V was cut back by 3 bases and J by 7 bases. The CDR3 consists of 16 residues. The CDR3 nucleotides are TGTGCCAGCAGCTATTACAGGGGAGAGGTAGCAAATGAGCAGTTCTTC. This gives the protein CASSYYRGEVANEQFF.